This passage covers 7 T cell receptor beta chains from one sample sequenced in a study of cytomegalovirus exposure and HLA in healthy donors. Researchers ran the PCR with 60 Vbeta and 13 Jbeta primers. Measured with immunoSEQ multiplex PCR; TCRdb has only the in-frame clones, and not every one. Counted here are about 160,000 clones, about 75% occurring once; the ten biggest clones make up about 2.7%. Source material: PBMCs. The source of these receptors is a woman aged 45 to 65 in good health and CMV-seropositive.

This clone was picked up a small number of times. V usage is TRBV5-1 and J usage is TRBJ2-7; D possibly corresponds to TRBD1 (6 bases). Germline V gene lookup returns CDR1 SGHRS and CDR2 YFSETQ. Trimming pared 4 bases from V and 3 bases from J, leaving 14 bases between. This CDR3 comprises 14 residues. The CDR3 loop is CASSRSDSYYEQYF. DNA of the CDR3: TGCGCCAGCAGCCGATCGGACAGCTACTACGAGCAGTACTTC.

The chain employs TRBV27 and TRBJ1-5, with D maybe TRBD1 (5 bases). Germline V gene data show CDR1 as MNHEY and CDR2 as SMNVEV (reference sequence). Trimming stripped 4 bases from V and 6 bases from J, with 10 bases between. The CDR3 has 13 residues. CDR3 nucleotide sequence: TGTGCCAGCAGTTCAGGGTTTGGTCAGCCCCAGCATTTT. This encodes CASSSGFGQPQHF.

The J gene is TRBJ1-5, the V gene TRBV19; D ambiguous. Looked up from germline, CDR1 is LNHDA and CDR2 is SQIVND (reference sequence). The V and J ends lost 7 bases and 0 bases respectively, with 13 bases between them. The CDR3 sequence is 15 residues long. The CDR3 DNA is TGTGCCAGTAAAGTCGACAAGTATAGCAATCAGCCCCAGCATTTT. It codes for CASKVDKYSNQPQHF.

V usage is TRBV12-1 and J usage is TRBJ1-6; the D call of TRBD1 is as the table states it, not checked on the DNA. TRBV12-1 is labeled a pseudogene. The CDR3 consists of 15 residues. Here the CDR3 DNA reads TGTGCCAGCAGCTTTGAGGACAGGGGGAGTTCACCCCTCCACTTT. Protein: CASSFEDRGSSPLHF.

J is TRBJ1-6 and V is TRBV6-6; 9 positions match TRBD1. Germline V gene sequence: CDR1 MNHNY, CDR2 SVGAGI (reference sequence). With 4 bases clipped from V and 9 bases from J, the junction kept 7 bases outside the gene matches. The CDR3 sequence is 15 residues long. The CDR3 spells CASSWDRDHGSPLHF. CDR3 DNA: TGTGCCAGCAGTTGGGACAGGGATCATGGTTCACCCCTCCACTTT.

Of note for this clone: Other nucleotide sequences in the sample specify the same CDR3. The chain links TRBV7-9 to TRBJ1-1, with 9 bases aligning to TRBD1. The V segment lost 4 bases and the J segment 5 bases; nucleotides outside the gene matches: 2. Germline V lookup: CDR1 SEHNR, CDR2 FQNEAQ (reference sequence). This CDR3 is built from 13 residues. CDR3 residues: CASSWTGDTEAFF. The CDR3 DNA follows: TGTGCCAGCAGCTGGACAGGGGATACTGAAGCTTTCTTT.

The rearrangement uses TRBV5-6 and TRBJ1-2; no reliable D call. This CDR3 contains 13 residues. Between the trimmed V and J ends, which lost 3 bases and 2 bases, there was a span of 8 bases. Germline CDR1 SGHDT, CDR2 YYEEEE. The CDR3 is CASSYDINYGYTF. The CDR3 DNA reads as TGTGCCAGCAGCTATGACATCAACTATGGCTACACCTTC.